A selection of T cell receptor beta chains follows, all from one sample in a study of cytomegalovirus exposure and HLA in healthy donors. Some clones are missing from TCRdb's copy, which holds only in-frame ones; the method was immunoSEQ multiplex PCR. The table shows around 150,000 clones, with 77% occurring only once. The sequenced material came from PBMCs. The source of these receptors is a male donor in good health and CMV-seropositive. Each CDR3 is given with its conserved first and last residue. Fields, in order: J gene, V gene, clone size, D gene, CDR3 DNA, CDR3 protein. The D gene is left open where the match is weak. Clone size appears in some rows only: once, few, many, or a class for an expanded clone.

j_gene: TRBJ2-7; v_gene: TRBV11-2; abundance: -; d_gene: -; CDR3nt: TGTGCCAGCAGCTTGCGCGACTGGAGTAAGCGGTTCTACGAGCAGTACTTC; CDR3aa: CASSLRDWSKRFYEQYF
j_gene: TRBJ1-6; v_gene: TRBV19; abundance: -; d_gene: -; CDR3nt: TGTGCCAGTAGTATATGGGGCAATTCACCCCTCCACTTT; CDR3aa: CASSIWGNSPLHF
j_gene: TRBJ2-3; v_gene: TRBV7-2; abundance: -; d_gene: TRBD1; CDR3nt: TGTGCCAGCAGCTTAGTAAGGGACAGCAGCACAGATACGCAGTATTTT; CDR3aa: CASSLVRDSSTDTQYF
j_gene: TRBJ1-6; v_gene: TRBV9; abundance: -; d_gene: TRBD1; CDR3nt: TGTGCCAGCAGCCTCACGACAGGGGATATTGGTTCACCCCTCCACTTT; CDR3aa: CASSLTTGDIGSPLHF
j_gene: TRBJ2-3; v_gene: TRBV19; abundance: -; d_gene: -; CDR3nt: TGTGCCAGTAGTATGGGGCCATTCCCAGATACGCAGTATTTT; CDR3aa: CASSMGPFPDTQYF
j_gene: TRBJ2-1; v_gene: TRBV7-9; abundance: -; d_gene: TRBD1; CDR3nt: TGTGCCAGCAGCCCACCGGGACAGGGAGGGTTATACAATGAGCAGTTCTTC; CDR3aa: CASSPPGQGGLYNEQFF
j_gene: TRBJ2-7; v_gene: TRBV6-5; abundance: -; d_gene: TRBD1; CDR3nt: TGTGCCAGCAGTTACTCACAGGGGAACGAGCAGTACTTC; CDR3aa: CASSYSQGNEQYF
j_gene: TRBJ2-7; v_gene: TRBV25-1; abundance: -; d_gene: TRBD1; CDR3nt: TGTGCCAGCAGCGCCACGACAGGGGAGTACGAGCAGTACTTC; CDR3aa: CASSATTGEYEQYF
j_gene: TRBJ2-7; v_gene: TRBV6-5; abundance: -; d_gene: TRBD2; CDR3nt: TGTGCCAGCAGTCGGGACTACCACTACGAGCAGTACTTC; CDR3aa: CASSRDYHYEQYF
j_gene: TRBJ2-1; v_gene: TRBV19; abundance: -; d_gene: -; CDR3nt: TGTGCCAGTAGTAAGCAGGGAAGAAACAATGAGCAGTTCTTC; CDR3aa: CASSKQGRNNEQFF
j_gene: TRBJ2-5; v_gene: TRBV6-4; abundance: -; d_gene: TRBD2; CDR3nt: TGTGCCAGCAGTCCTACCGGGACTAGCGGGACCCAGTACTTC; CDR3aa: CASSPTGTSGTQYF
j_gene: TRBJ1-6; v_gene: TRBV7-8; abundance: -; d_gene: -; CDR3nt: TGTGCCAGCAGAATCCGGGACTCCTATAATTCACCCCTCCACTTT; CDR3aa: CASRIRDSYNSPLHF
j_gene: TRBJ2-7; v_gene: TRBV2; abundance: -; d_gene: -; CDR3nt: TGTGCCAGCAGCCCCACAGGGTTCGAGCAGTACTTC; CDR3aa: CASSPTGFEQYF
j_gene: TRBJ2-6; v_gene: TRBV27; abundance: -; d_gene: TRBD1; CDR3nt: TGTGCCAGCAGTTTCACAGGGGCTGGGGCCAACGTCCTGACTTTC; CDR3aa: CASSFTGAGANVLTF
j_gene: TRBJ2-2; v_gene: TRBV7-8; abundance: -; d_gene: TRBD2; CDR3nt: TGTGCCAGCAGCTGGTCCTCCGGGACTAGCGGGGGGGTCGGGGAGCTGTTTTTT; CDR3aa: CASSWSSGTSGGVGELFF
j_gene: TRBJ2-5; v_gene: TRBV5-1; abundance: -; d_gene: -; CDR3nt: TGCGCCAGCAGCTTCGACAGGACCCAAGAGACCCAGTACTTC; CDR3aa: CASSFDRTQETQYF
j_gene: TRBJ2-1; v_gene: TRBV6-5; abundance: -; d_gene: TRBD2; CDR3nt: TGTGCCAGCAGGCCTGGACTAGCGTCCTCCAATGAGCAGTTCTTC; CDR3aa: CASRPGLASSNEQFF
j_gene: TRBJ1-5; v_gene: TRBV2; abundance: -; d_gene: -; CDR3nt: TGTGCCAGCAGGCAGGGAGGGGGGCAAAATCAGCCCCAGCATTTT; CDR3aa: CASRQGGGQNQPQHF
j_gene: TRBJ2-3; v_gene: TRBV7-8; abundance: -; d_gene: TRBD2; CDR3nt: TGTGCCAGCAGCCCGGGGGGGAGCCTACTAGCGAGGGGTACAGATACGCAGTATTTT; CDR3aa: CASSPGGSLLARGTDTQYF
j_gene: TRBJ2-6; v_gene: TRBV6-5; abundance: -; d_gene: -; CDR3nt: TGTGCCACTGGAGGGAGCTCTGGGGCCAACGTCCTGACTTTC; CDR3aa: CATGGSSGANVLTF
j_gene: TRBJ1-1; v_gene: TRBV6-1; abundance: few; d_gene: TRBD1; CDR3nt: TGTGCCAGCAGGGCCTACGGGACAGGGGGTACTGAAGCTTTCTTT; CDR3aa: CASRAYGTGGTEAFF
j_gene: TRBJ2-1; v_gene: TRBV5-1; abundance: once; d_gene: TRBD2; CDR3nt: TGCGCCAGCAGTTCCGGGGGGGCGGATGTGAATGAGCAGTTCTTC; CDR3aa: CASSSGGADVNEQFF
j_gene: TRBJ2-7; v_gene: TRBV7-6; abundance: -; d_gene: TRBD2; CDR3nt: TGTGCCAGCAGCTCGGCGGGGGGGCCGAGCGAGCAGTACTTC; CDR3aa: CASSSAGGPSEQYF
j_gene: TRBJ2-1; v_gene: TRBV29-1; abundance: few; d_gene: -; CDR3nt: TGCAGCGTTGACCCGGGGGTTGCCTCCTACAATGAGCAGTTCTTC; CDR3aa: CSVDPGVASYNEQFF
j_gene: TRBJ2-1; v_gene: TRBV5-1; abundance: -; d_gene: -; CDR3nt: TGCGCCAGCAGCTTGTCCGGACAGCTCAATGAGCAGTTCTTC; CDR3aa: CASSLSGQLNEQFF
j_gene: TRBJ1-1; v_gene: TRBV6-6; abundance: -; d_gene: -; CDR3nt: TGTGCCAGCACCCAGGACATCCAAGCTTTCTTT; CDR3aa: CASTQDIQAFF
j_gene: TRBJ2-2; v_gene: TRBV21-1; abundance: once; d_gene: -; CDR3nt: -; CDR3aa: CARGVAGGSNTGELFF
j_gene: TRBJ2-1; v_gene: TRBV2; abundance: -; d_gene: -; CDR3nt: TGTGCCAGCAGCCGACAGAACAATGAGCAGTTCTTC; CDR3aa: CASSRQNNEQFF
j_gene: TRBJ1-2; v_gene: TRBV29-1; abundance: -; d_gene: TRBD1; CDR3nt: TGCAGCGTCGGGACAGGAGAGAACTATGGCTACACCTTC; CDR3aa: CSVGTGENYGYTF
j_gene: TRBJ1-2; v_gene: TRBV7-9; abundance: -; d_gene: TRBD1; CDR3nt: TGTGCCAGCGGACAGGCCCTTCTTGGCTACACCTTC; CDR3aa: CASGQALLGYTF
j_gene: TRBJ2-1; v_gene: TRBV9; abundance: -; d_gene: TRBD2; CDR3nt: TGTGCCAGCAGCTCGCGGGGGGCCCCCTACAATGAGCAGTTCTTC; CDR3aa: CASSSRGAPYNEQFF
j_gene: TRBJ2-7; v_gene: TRBV2; abundance: -; d_gene: TRBD1; CDR3nt: TGTGCCAGCAGGGGACAGGGGGCGAGTTACGAGCAGTACTTC; CDR3aa: CASRGQGASYEQYF
j_gene: TRBJ2-7; v_gene: TRBV7-9; abundance: -; d_gene: -; CDR3nt: TGTGCCAGCAGCTGGGGGAAACTCCAGGGGAATTGGACCTACGAGCAGTACTTC; CDR3aa: CASSWGKLQGNWTYEQYF
j_gene: TRBJ2-3; v_gene: TRBV6-1; abundance: -; d_gene: TRBD1; CDR3nt: TGTGCCAGCAGTGAACCTACAGGGGACAGGACATACACAGATACGCAGTATTTT; CDR3aa: CASSEPTGDRTYTDTQYF
j_gene: TRBJ1-1; v_gene: TRBV5-4; abundance: -; d_gene: -; CDR3nt: TGTGCCAGCAGCCGTGGCACAGTGAACACTGAAGCTTTCTTT; CDR3aa: CASSRGTVNTEAFF
j_gene: TRBJ1-1; v_gene: TRBV5-1; abundance: few; d_gene: TRBD1; CDR3nt: TGCGCCAGCAGCCTTCCGACAGGGGGCACTGAAGCTTTCTTT; CDR3aa: CASSLPTGGTEAFF
j_gene: TRBJ1-3; v_gene: TRBV30; abundance: -; d_gene: -; CDR3nt: TGTGCCTGGAGTGTACGGGGGACCGTCGGAAACACCATATATTTT; CDR3aa: CAWSVRGTVGNTIYF
j_gene: TRBJ2-7; v_gene: TRBV6-1; abundance: -; d_gene: TRBD2; CDR3nt: TGTGCCAGCAGTGGGGGACTAGCGGGTCTCTACGAGCAGTACTTC; CDR3aa: CASSGGLAGLYEQYF
j_gene: TRBJ2-3; v_gene: TRBV28; abundance: -; d_gene: -; CDR3nt: TGTGCCAGCAGCAGGAGGAGCACAGATACGCAGTATTTT; CDR3aa: CASSRRSTDTQYF
j_gene: TRBJ1-1; v_gene: TRBV9; abundance: -; d_gene: -; CDR3nt: TGTGCCAGCAGCGTAGTAAGCTTGAACACTGAAGCTTTCTTT; CDR3aa: CASSVVSLNTEAFF
j_gene: TRBJ1-1; v_gene: TRBV4-3; abundance: -; d_gene: -; CDR3nt: TGCGCCAGCAGCCAGGGAAGGGGTAACACTGAAGCTTTCTTT; CDR3aa: CASSQGRGNTEAFF
j_gene: TRBJ2-1; v_gene: TRBV6-5; abundance: few; d_gene: -; CDR3nt: TGTGCCAGCGGGGGGGGCCCGGGCAATGAGCAGTTCTTC; CDR3aa: CASGGGPGNEQFF
j_gene: TRBJ1-2; v_gene: TRBV14; abundance: -; d_gene: -; CDR3nt: TGTGCCAGCAGCCAAGACCGCCAGGGCCATGGCTACACCTTC; CDR3aa: CASSQDRQGHGYTF
j_gene: TRBJ2-1; v_gene: TRBV9; abundance: -; d_gene: -; CDR3nt: TGTGCCAGCAGCCCATATGGCCCCAGGGTCAATGAGCAGTTCTTC; CDR3aa: CASSPYGPRVNEQFF
j_gene: TRBJ1-2; v_gene: TRBV5-6; abundance: once; d_gene: TRBD1; CDR3nt: TGTGCCAGCAGTCGGGACAGGGGAAGGGGGTATGGCTACACCTTC; CDR3aa: CASSRDRGRGYGYTF
j_gene: TRBJ1-5; v_gene: TRBV19; abundance: -; d_gene: -; CDR3nt: TGTGCCAGTAGTATAGTATCAGGGTTTTATAGCAATCAGCCCCAGCATTTT; CDR3aa: CASSIVSGFYSNQPQHF
j_gene: TRBJ2-3; v_gene: TRBV5-1; abundance: -; d_gene: TRBD2; CDR3nt: TGCGCCAGCAGCTTGGGGCCGGGGGGTCCCACAGATACGCAGTATTTT; CDR3aa: CASSLGPGGPTDTQYF
j_gene: TRBJ2-2; v_gene: TRBV6-4; abundance: -; d_gene: TRBD2; CDR3nt: TGTGCCAGCACCAGACTAGCCGGGGGATCCGGGGAGCTGTTTTTT; CDR3aa: CASTRLAGGSGELFF
j_gene: TRBJ2-7; v_gene: TRBV4-1; abundance: -; d_gene: -; CDR3nt: TGCGCCAGCAGCCAAGATACGGACAACTCCTACGAGCAGTACTTC; CDR3aa: CASSQDTDNSYEQYF
j_gene: TRBJ1-2; v_gene: TRBV5-6; abundance: -; d_gene: -; CDR3nt: TGTGCCAGCAGCTTAAATAATGGCTACACCTTC; CDR3aa: CASSLNNGYTF
j_gene: TRBJ2-7; v_gene: TRBV2; abundance: -; d_gene: -; CDR3nt: TGTGCCAGCAGCCCCCCCTTGGAGCAGTACTTC; CDR3aa: CASSPPLEQYF
j_gene: TRBJ1-6; v_gene: TRBV19; abundance: -; d_gene: -; CDR3nt: TGTGCCAGTAGTATAGGTGGCCATTCACCCCTCCACTTT; CDR3aa: CASSIGGHSPLHF
j_gene: TRBJ1-1; v_gene: TRBV6-4; abundance: -; d_gene: -; CDR3nt: TGTGCCAGCAGTCCGGGGACGGCGGGGACTGAAGCTTTCTTT; CDR3aa: CASSPGTAGTEAFF
j_gene: TRBJ1-1; v_gene: TRBV7-9; abundance: -; d_gene: -; CDR3nt: TGTGCCAGCAGCCCAGGCTGGAACACTGAAGCTTTCTTT; CDR3aa: CASSPGWNTEAFF
j_gene: TRBJ2-2; v_gene: TRBV6-6; abundance: -; d_gene: TRBD1; CDR3nt: TGTGCCAGCAGTCGGGGACAGGGGGAGACCGGGGAGCTGTTTTTT; CDR3aa: CASSRGQGETGELFF